Each of the 3 T cell receptor beta chains below was sequenced from the same sample in a study of OX40 agonist ivuxolimab in advanced cancers. Clones were sequenced by immunoSEQ multiplex PCR, and TCRdb holds only the in-frame ones, with some missing. The data show over 65,000 clones, with roughly 84% seen just once and roughly 0.8% held by the top ten. The sequences come from CD4+ or CD8+ T cells sorted from blood, collected in a trial of the OX40 agonist ivuxolimab. The receptor source for this set is an adult with an advanced solid tumor such as melanoma, head and neck, liver or kidney cancer.

Turning to this clone: The junction differs from germline at one of its ends, possibly a read error. This sequence joins TRBV7-7 and TRBJ2-3; D remains ambiguous. Germline assignment: CDR1 SSHAT and CDR2 FNYEAQ (reference sequence). This CDR3 contains 13 residues. In DNA, the CDR3 is TGTGCTAGCAGCCGTCTGAGAGCAGATACGCAGTATTTT. Translation gives CASSRLRADTQYF.

This clone was detected only a few times. The chain recombines TRBV20-1 with TRBJ2-5; unclear D gene. CDR1 is DFQATT, CDR2 SNEGSKA, per germline (reference sequence). This CDR3 region has 11 residues. The V end lost 4 bases, the J end lost 3 bases, and 6 bases lay between the germline ends. CDR3 residues: CSAISKETQYF. DNA for the CDR3: TGCAGTGCTATAAGTAAAGAGACCCAGTACTTC.

The CDR3 is CASSGTSTGGTGELFF. The DNA for the CDR3 is TGTGCCAGCAGTGGAACTTCGACAGGGGGCACCGGGGAGCTGTTTTTT. V usage is TRBV2 and J usage is TRBJ2-2; 9 nucleotides agree with TRBD1. There are 16 residues in the CDR3. CDR1 and CDR2 from the germline V gene are SNHLY and FYNNEI. V lost 4 bases and J lost 4; bases outside the gene matches: 7.